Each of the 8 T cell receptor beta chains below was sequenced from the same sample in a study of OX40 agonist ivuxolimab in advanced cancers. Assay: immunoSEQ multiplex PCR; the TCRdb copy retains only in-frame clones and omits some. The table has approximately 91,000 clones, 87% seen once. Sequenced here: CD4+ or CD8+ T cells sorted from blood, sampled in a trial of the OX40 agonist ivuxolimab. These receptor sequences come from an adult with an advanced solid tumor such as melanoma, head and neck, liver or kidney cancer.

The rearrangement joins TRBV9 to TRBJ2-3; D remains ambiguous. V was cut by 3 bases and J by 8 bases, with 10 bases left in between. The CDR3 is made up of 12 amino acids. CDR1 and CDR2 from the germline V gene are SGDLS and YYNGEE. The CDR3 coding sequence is TGTGCCAGCAGCGCCGAGGATGTTACGCAGTATTTT. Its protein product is CASSAEDVTQYF.

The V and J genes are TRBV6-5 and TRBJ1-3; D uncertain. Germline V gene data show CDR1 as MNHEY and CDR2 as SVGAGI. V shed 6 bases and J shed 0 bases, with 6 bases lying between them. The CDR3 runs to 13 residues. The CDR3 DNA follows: TGTGCCAGCAGAAGGAGCTCTGGAAACACCATATATTTT. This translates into CASRRSSGNTIYF.

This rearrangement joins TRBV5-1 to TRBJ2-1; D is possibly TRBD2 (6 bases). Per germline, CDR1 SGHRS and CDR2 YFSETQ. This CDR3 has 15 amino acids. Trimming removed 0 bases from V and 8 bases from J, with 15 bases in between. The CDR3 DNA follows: TGCGCCAGCAGCTTGGAACTTCCGGGGGACGATGAGCAGTTCTTC. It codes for CASSLELPGDDEQFF. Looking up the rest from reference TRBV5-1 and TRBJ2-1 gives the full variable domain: KAGVTQTPRYLIKTRGQQVTLSCSPISGHRSVSWYQQTPGQGLQFLFEYFSETQRNKGNFPGRFSGRQFSNSRSEMNVSTLELGDSALYLCASSLELPGDDEQFFGPGTRLTVL.

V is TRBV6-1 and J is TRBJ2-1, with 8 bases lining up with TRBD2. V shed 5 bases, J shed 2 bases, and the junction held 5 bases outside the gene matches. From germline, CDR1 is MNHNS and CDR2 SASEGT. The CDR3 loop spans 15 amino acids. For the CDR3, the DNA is TGTGCCAGCAGTCGTGGCGGGGGGACCTACAATGAGCAGTTCTTC. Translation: CASSRGGGTYNEQFF.

The DNA of the CDR3 is TGTGCCAGCAGCTTAGGGGGAACTAATGAAAAACTGTTTTTT. This codes for CASSLGGTNEKLFF. The chain combines TRBV7-2 with TRBJ1-4; D not resolved. The CDR3 loop spans 14 amino acids. The germline V and J ends were trimmed by 1 base and 1 base, with 4 bases remaining between them. CDR1 and CDR2 (germline): SGHTA, FQGNSA.

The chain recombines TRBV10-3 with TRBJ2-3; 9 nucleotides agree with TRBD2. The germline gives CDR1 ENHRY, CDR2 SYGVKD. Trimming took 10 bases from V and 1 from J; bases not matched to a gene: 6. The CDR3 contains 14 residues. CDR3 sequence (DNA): TGTGCCACCGCGGCGGGGGGGGGCACAGATACGCAGTATTTT. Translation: CATAAGGGTDTQYF.

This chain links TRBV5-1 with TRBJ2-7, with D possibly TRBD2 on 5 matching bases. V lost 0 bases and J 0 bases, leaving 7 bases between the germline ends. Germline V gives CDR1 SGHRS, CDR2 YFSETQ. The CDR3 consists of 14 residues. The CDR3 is CASSLDGNSYEQYF. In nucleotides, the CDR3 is TGCGCCAGCAGCTTGGACGGGAACTCCTACGAGCAGTACTTC.

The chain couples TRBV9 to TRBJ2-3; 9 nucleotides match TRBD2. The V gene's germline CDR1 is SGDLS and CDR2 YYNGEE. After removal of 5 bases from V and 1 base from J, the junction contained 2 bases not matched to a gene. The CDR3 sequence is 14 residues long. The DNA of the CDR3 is TGTGCCAGCAGGCGGGGGGGGCGCACAGATACGCAGTATTTT. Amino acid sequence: CASRRGGRTDTQYF.